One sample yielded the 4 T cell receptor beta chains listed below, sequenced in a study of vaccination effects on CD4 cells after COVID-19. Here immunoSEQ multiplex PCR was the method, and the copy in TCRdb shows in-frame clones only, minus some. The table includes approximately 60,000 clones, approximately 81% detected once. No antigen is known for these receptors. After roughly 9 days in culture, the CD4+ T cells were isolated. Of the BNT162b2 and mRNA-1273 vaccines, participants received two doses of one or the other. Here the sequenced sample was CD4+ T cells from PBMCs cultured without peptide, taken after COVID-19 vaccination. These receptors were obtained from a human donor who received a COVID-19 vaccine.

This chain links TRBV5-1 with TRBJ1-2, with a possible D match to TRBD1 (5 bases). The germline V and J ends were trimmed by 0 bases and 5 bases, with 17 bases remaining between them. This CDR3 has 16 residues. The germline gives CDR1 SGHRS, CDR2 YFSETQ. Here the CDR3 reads CASSLALSTEWYGYTF. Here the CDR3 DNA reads TGCGCCAGCAGCTTGGCTCTTTCGACAGAATGGTATGGCTACACCTTC.

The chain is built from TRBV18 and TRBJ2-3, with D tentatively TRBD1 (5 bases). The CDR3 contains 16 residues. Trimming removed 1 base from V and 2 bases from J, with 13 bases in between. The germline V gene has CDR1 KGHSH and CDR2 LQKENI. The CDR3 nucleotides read TGTGCCAGCTCACCACGACAGCTTACCTTCACAGATACGCAGTATTTT. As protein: CASSPRQLTFTDTQYF.

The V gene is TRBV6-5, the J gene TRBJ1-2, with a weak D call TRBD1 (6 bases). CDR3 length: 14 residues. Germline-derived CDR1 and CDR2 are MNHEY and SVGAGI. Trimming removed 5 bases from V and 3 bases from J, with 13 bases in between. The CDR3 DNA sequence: TGTGCCAGCAGTCCTCAGGGGAACGACTATGGCTACACCTTC. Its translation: CASSPQGNDYGYTF.

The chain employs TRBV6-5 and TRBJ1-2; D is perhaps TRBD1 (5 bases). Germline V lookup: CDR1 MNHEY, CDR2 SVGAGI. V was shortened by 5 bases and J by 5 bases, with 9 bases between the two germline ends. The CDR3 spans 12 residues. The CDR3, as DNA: TGTGCCAGCAGTCGGGGGGGGTATGGCTACACCTTC. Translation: CASSRGGYGYTF.